This T cell receptor beta chain stems from a study of cytomegalovirus exposure and HLA in healthy donors. Primers included in the PCR were 60 Vbeta and 13 Jbeta primers. The repertoire was sequenced with immunoSEQ multiplex PCR; TCRdb's copy has only in-frame clones and lacks some. This table holds some 98,000 clones, about 85% found once. This clone appeared a few times. The antigen is unknown. General study findings and limits: Most of the CMV-associated TCR beta chains (in a later analysis) appeared to be HLA-restricted. Across donors, most TCRs were seen rarely, yet some public ones were widespread.

The germline V gene has CDR1 SGHAT and CDR2 FQNNGV. The ends were cut back, 5 bases at V and 2 bases at J, with 18 bases in the middle. This CDR3 region has 16 residues. This chain connects TRBV11-2 to TRBJ2-5, with D possibly being TRBD1 (7 bases). The sequence was obtained from a female donor in good health and CMV-seropositive. Input material: PBMCs. CDR3 nucleotide sequence: TGTGCCAGCAGCCCCCGTGGCGGGGACAGTCAAGAGACCCAGTACTTC. Protein sequence: CASSPRGGDSQETQYF.